This entry lists 24 T cell receptor beta chains sequenced from one sample in a study of Tregs in tolerant kidney transplant recipients. Generated by immunoSEQ multiplex PCR, the TCRdb table keeps only in-frame clones and is missing some. The sample lists more than 75,000 clones, roughly 93% occurring once. Specimen: CD4+ T cells from blood, collected before the transplant. The receptors shown here come from a human donor who received a combined kidney and bone marrow transplant.

The chain recombines TRBV10-3 with TRBJ2-1; perhaps TRBD2 as D (6 bases). The CDR3 spans 15 residues. Trimming removed 10 bases from V and 4 bases from J, with 20 bases in between. Germline V gene sequence: CDR1 ENHRY, CDR2 SYGVKD. The CDR3 DNA sequence: TGTGCCAGGACTACCGGTAACGATGCTTACAATGAGCAGTTCTTC. Its translation: CARTTGNDAYNEQFF.

V and J are TRBV5-1 and TRBJ2-3; weak D call: TRBD1 (7 bases). Germline CDR1 reads SGHRS; CDR2 reads YFSETQ. Trimming left V 10 bases short and J 1 base short, with 19 bases between. This CDR3 region has 15 residues. CDR3: CAASRGASRTDTQYF. CDR3 coding DNA: TGCGCCGCCAGCAGGGGGGCCTCTCGCACAGATACGCAGTATTTT.

V is TRBV20-1 and J is TRBJ1-2; D may be TRBD1 (5 bases). V was clipped by 6 bases and J by 7 bases, with 12 bases between them. CDR3 length: 11 residues. Germline V gene lookup returns CDR1 DFQATT and CDR2 SNEGSKA (reference sequence). Written as DNA, the CDR3 is TGCAGTGCGGGGGGGACTGCTGGCTACACCTTC. It is translated as CSAGGTAGYTF.

The gene calls are TRBV6-5 and TRBJ1-2; D is perhaps TRBD1 (5 bases). CDR3 length equals 14 residues. Trimming stripped 7 bases from V and 4 bases from J, with 16 bases between. The V gene's germline CDR1 is MNHEY and CDR2 SVGAGI. The CDR3 DNA reads TGTGCCAGCACTAGGCGGGGGATTACCTATGGCTACACCTTC. This encodes CASTRRGITYGYTF.

V gene TRBV2 combines with J gene TRBJ2-1, with TRBD2 as a possible D gene (5 bases). V shed 7 bases and J shed 0 bases, with 13 bases lying between them. Germline V gene lookup returns CDR1 SNHLY and CDR2 FYNNEI. CDR3 length: 15 residues. The CDR3 protein is CASKRVPNSYNEQFF. The DNA of the CDR3 is TGTGCCAGCAAGAGGGTACCGAACTCCTACAATGAGCAGTTCTTC. The whole variable domain, filled in from reference TRBV2 and TRBJ2-1, reads EPEVTQTPSHQVTQMGQEVILRCVPISNHLYFYWYRQILGQKVEFLVSFYNNEISEKSEIFDDQFSVERPDGSNFTLKIRSTKLEDSAMYFCASKRVPNSYNEQFFGPGTRLTVL.

The V gene is TRBV9, the J gene TRBJ1-1; the match to TRBD1 covers 8 bases. The V and J ends lost 4 bases and 5 bases, in that order; junction bases with no gene match: 10. There are 15 residues in the CDR3. In germline, CDR1 is SGDLS, CDR2 YYNGEE. The CDR3 bases are TGTGCCAGCAGCACTCAAGGACAGGGACGAACTGAAGCTTTCTTT. Amino acid sequence: CASSTQGQGRTEAFF.

The chain couples TRBV6-6 to TRBJ2-7, with TRBD2 identical over 14 bases. Unmatched junction bases numbered 5, after V lost 6 bases and J lost 4 bases. This CDR3 contains 15 residues. Germline V lookup: CDR1 MNHNY, CDR2 SVGAGI (reference sequence). The CDR3 coding sequence is TGTGCCAGCAGCCTGACTAGCGGGGGGGAATACGAGCAGTACTTC. This gives the protein CASSLTSGGEYEQYF.

Worth noting for this clone: Other DNA sequences in the same sample also yield this CDR3. The chain joins TRBV9 to TRBJ1-6, with D possibly matching TRBD1 (5 bases). Germline V gene sequence: CDR1 SGDLS, CDR2 YYNGEE. The V and J ends lost 0 bases and 13 bases respectively, with 17 bases between them. This CDR3 comprises 15 residues. The CDR3 DNA follows: TGTGCCAGCAGCGTAGGTGGGGGTGGAGGGTCCCCCCTCCACTTT. Encoded protein: CASSVGGGGGSPLHF.

This chain uses TRBV6-1 with TRBJ1-5; 8 bases are shared with TRBD1. The CDR3 spans 15 residues. V dropped 7 bases and J dropped 4; count of bases not matched to a gene: 9. CDR1 and CDR2 (germline): MNHNS, SASEGT. The CDR3 nucleotides read TGTGCCAGCAAACTTCTGGACAGGGTAAATCAGCCCCAGCATTTT. Its translation is CASKLLDRVNQPQHF.

The CDR3 protein is CASSLLDRPYGYTF. The DNA of the CDR3 is TGTGCCAGCAGCCTTCTTGACAGACCTTATGGCTACACCTTC. V gene TRBV11-2 combines with J gene TRBJ1-2; D is possibly TRBD1 (5 bases). The CDR3 length is 14 residues. The germline V gene has CDR1 SGHAT and CDR2 FQNNGV. Between the trimmed V and J ends, which lost 5 bases and 5 bases, there was a span of 15 bases.

The gene calls are TRBV5-1 and TRBJ2-7, with 10 bases aligning to TRBD1. Trimming took 6 bases from V and 4 from J; bases not matched to a gene: 7. Germline CDR1 SGHRS, CDR2 YFSETQ. This CDR3 is 14 amino acids long. This CDR3 reads CASTPGTGVYEQYF. The CDR3 nucleotides read TGCGCCAGCACCCCCGGGACAGGGGTTTACGAGCAGTACTTC. The whole variable domain, filled in from reference TRBV5-1 and TRBJ2-7, reads KAGVTQTPRYLIKTRGQQVTLSCSPISGHRSVSWYQQTPGQGLQFLFEYFSETQRNKGNFPGRFSGRQFSNSRSEMNVSTLELGDSALYLCASTPGTGVYEQYFGPGTRLTVT.

V and J are TRBV2 and TRBJ2-7, with D perhaps TRBD1 (5 bases). Germline V gives CDR1 SNHLY, CDR2 FYNNEI. This CDR3 region has 11 residues. The V and J ends lost 11 bases and 6 bases respectively, with 14 bases between them. The CDR3 sequence: CAVSRESEQYF. DNA of the CDR3: TGTGCCGTGAGCAGGGAATCCGAGCAGTACTTC. The full variable domain, in which reference TRBV2 and TRBJ2-7 provide the parts outside the CDR3, is EPEVTQTPSHQVTQMGQEVILRCVPISNHLYFYWYRQILGQKVEFLVSFYNNEISEKSEIFDDQFSVERPDGSNFTLKIRSTKLEDSAMYFCAVSRESEQYFGPGTRLTVT.

This chain connects TRBV19 to TRBJ1-2; maybe TRBD1 (6 bases). Germline loops: CDR1 LNHDA, CDR2 SQIVND (reference sequence). V was pared by 0 bases and J by 7 bases, with 9 bases between. This CDR3 has 13 residues. The CDR3, as DNA: TGTGCCAGTAGTATAGAGTCAGGGGTTGGCTACACCTTC. It is translated as CASSIESGVGYTF.

This chain uses TRBV4-3 with TRBJ2-1, with TRBD2 matching 10 bases. The germline gives CDR1 LGHNA, CDR2 YSLEER. This CDR3 contains 16 residues. The V and J ends lost 2 bases and 10 bases, in that order; junction bases with no gene match: 11. The CDR3 sequence is CASSQSSGRAIREQFF. The CDR3 nucleotides are TGCGCCAGCAGCCAATCAAGCGGGAGGGCCATACGGGAGCAGTTCTTC.

The rearrangement uses TRBV5-5 and TRBJ2-2, with 7 bases lining up with TRBD1. The J segment lost 4 bases and the V segment lost 1 base, leaving 7 bases of the junction unmatched. This CDR3 comprises 16 residues. Germline assignment: CDR1 SGHKS and CDR2 YYEKEE (reference sequence). The CDR3 loop reads CASSLLTGAITGELFF. The CDR3 DNA follows: TGTGCCAGCAGCTTGTTAACAGGGGCGATCACCGGGGAGCTGTTTTTT.

The rearrangement joins TRBV19 to TRBJ1-2, with 8 nucleotides matching TRBD1. Unmatched junction bases numbered 6, after V lost 3 bases and J lost 0 bases. CDR3 size: 16 residues. Germline V CDR1 and CDR2: LNHDA, SQIVND (reference sequence). In DNA form, the CDR3 reads TGTGCCAGTAGTATTGCAGGGGGCGAAGCTAACTATGGCTACACCTTC. Its translation: CASSIAGGEANYGYTF.

The V call is TRBV6-1, the J call TRBJ2-1, with 10 bases aligning to TRBD1. V gave up 4 bases and J gave up 1 base; unmatched junction bases: 1. The CDR3 is 15 amino acids. Germline lookup yields CDR1 MNHNS and CDR2 SASEGT. The CDR3 sequence: CASSGQGASYNEQFF. The DNA for the CDR3 is TGTGCCAGCAGTGGACAGGGGGCTTCCTACAATGAGCAGTTCTTC.

The V call is TRBV25-1, the J call TRBJ2-5; 10 bases are a match to TRBD2. Germline CDR1 is MGHDK and CDR2 is SYGVNS. CDR3 length: 15 amino acids. With V trimmed by 5 bases and J by 5 bases, 8 bases remained unmatched. The CDR3 DNA reads TGTGCCAGCAGTTACGGGACTAGCGTCCCGGAGACCCAGTACTTC. It is translated as CASSYGTSVPETQYF.

The rearrangement links TRBV6-1 to TRBJ1-5; 8 bases match TRBD1. The trim removed 4 bases at V and 6 bases at J, leaving 5 bases unmatched. Germline V gene sequence: CDR1 MNHNS, CDR2 SASEGT. CDR3 length: 14 residues. As DNA, the CDR3 is TGTGCCAGCAGTGGCAACAGGGGGGTTCAGCCCCAGCATTTT. Its translation: CASSGNRGVQPQHF.

V usage is TRBV7-3 and J usage is TRBJ2-1, with 9 bases matching TRBD2. With 3 bases clipped from V and 0 bases from J, the junction kept 3 bases outside the gene matches. The length of the CDR3 is 16 residues. The germline CDR1 and CDR2 sequences are SGHTA and FQGTGA. CDR3 region: CASSFRGGGSYNEQFF. CDR3 DNA: TGTGCCAGCAGCTTCCGCGGGGGGGGCTCCTACAATGAGCAGTTCTTC.

The V call is TRBV7-8, the J call TRBJ2-7; the match to TRBD2 covers 7 bases. CDR1 and CDR2 from the germline V gene are SGHVS and FQNEAQ. With V trimmed by 1 base and J by 3 bases, 6 bases remained unmatched. The CDR3 contains 15 residues. This chain's CDR3 is CASSLEVAGDYEQYF. Written as DNA, the CDR3 is TGTGCCAGCAGCTTAGAAGTAGCGGGTGACTACGAGCAGTACTTC.

The chain links TRBV4-1 to TRBJ2-3, with 13 bases that match TRBD2. V lost 1 base and J lost 4; bases outside the gene matches: 2. This CDR3 is built from 16 residues. Germline V gene data show CDR1 as MGHRA and CDR2 as YSYEKL. This chain's CDR3 is CASSQGLAGGADTQYF. CDR3 nucleotide sequence: TGCGCCAGCAGCCAAGGACTAGCGGGAGGTGCAGATACGCAGTATTTT.

The chain recombines TRBV19 with TRBJ2-7, with 10 bases fitting TRBD2. Per the germline V gene, CDR1 is LNHDA and CDR2 is SQIVND (reference sequence). V lost 5 bases, J lost 0 bases, and 7 bases stayed unmatched. The CDR3 is made up of 16 amino acids. The CDR3 coding sequence is TGTGCCAGTAGTCCCAGCGGGAGGGATAACTCCTACGAGCAGTACTTC. This encodes CASSPSGRDNSYEQYF. The complete variable domain, with remaining parts taken from reference TRBV19 and TRBJ2-7, reads DGGITQSPKYLFRKEGQNVTLSCEQNLNHDAMYWYRQDPGQGLRLIYYSQIVNDFQKGDIAEGYSVSREKKESFPLTVTSAQKNPTAFYLCASSPSGRDNSYEQYFGPGTRLTVT.

This clone occurred once. The rearrangement links TRBV27 to TRBJ1-2; possible D gene TRBD1, 5 bases. Germline values: CDR1 MNHEY, CDR2 SMNVEV (reference sequence). Trimming pared 3 bases from V and 4 bases from J, leaving 18 bases between. The CDR3 loop spans 16 amino acids. CDR3 region: CASSFMRQGSFYGYTF. The CDR3 region has the DNA TGTGCCAGCAGTTTCATGAGGCAGGGATCCTTCTATGGCTACACCTTC.